The T cell receptor (beta chain) described here comes from a study of blood T cell repertoires in COVID-19. TCRdb's table, derived via immunoSEQ multiplex PCR, lists solely in-frame clones and lacks some. The top ten clones hold roughly 8% of a sample with under 200,000 clones, just over 85% of them seen once. This CDR3 region has 12 residues. Trimming removed 4 bases from V and 7 bases from J; junction bases left unmatched: 3. Germline V CDR1 and CDR2: KGHSH, LQKENI. Material: peripheral blood. The clonotype originates from a man in his sixties with acute or convalescent COVID-19. The gene calls are TRBV18 and TRBJ1-1; 7 positions match TRBD1. CDR3 residues: CASSLTGFEAFF. The CDR3 DNA reads TGTGCCAGCTCACTGACAGGGTTTGAAGCTTTCTTT.